Shown below are 29 T cell receptor beta chains from a single sample sequenced in a study of blood T cell repertoires in COVID-19. Repertoires were generated with immunoSEQ multiplex PCR, while TCRdb's copy carries only in-frame clones and drops some. The sample contains 25,000 to 30,000 clones, around 90% of which appear only once. Sequenced input: peripheral blood. These receptor sequences come from a man aged 65 to 79 with acute or convalescent COVID-19.

The V call is TRBV6-2 or TRBV6-3, the J call TRBJ2-7; 11 bases are a match to TRBD2. The CDR3 contains 15 residues. Germline CDR1 is MNHEY and CDR2 is SVGEGT. The ends lost 5 bases at V and 4 bases at J; junction bases unmatched: 7. Here the CDR3 reads CASSPVAGGPYEQYF. The CDR3, as DNA: TGTGCCAGCAGTCCAGTAGCGGGAGGGCCATACGAGCAGTACTTC.

CDR3 coding DNA: TGTGCCAGCAGTGAGGAACAGGGTAATACTGAAGCTTTCTTT. Its translation is CASSEEQGNTEAFF. The V gene is TRBV2, the J gene TRBJ1-1; a possible D gene is TRBD1 (6 bases). V was pared by 3 bases and J by 5 bases, with 13 bases between. The CDR3 has 14 amino acids. Germline V lookup: CDR1 SNHLY, CDR2 FYNNEI.

V usage is TRBV5-1 and J usage is TRBJ1-2; maybe TRBD1 (6 bases). V was clipped by 0 bases and J by 5 bases, with 11 bases between them. Germline V gene lookup returns CDR1 SGHRS and CDR2 YFSETQ. The CDR3 runs 14 residues. This CDR3 reads CASSLAEGQYGYTF. CDR3 in DNA: TGCGCCAGCAGCTTGGCCGAAGGACAGTATGGCTACACCTTC. Combining the CDR3 with reference TRBV5-1 and TRBJ1-2 gives the whole variable domain KAGVTQTPRYLIKTRGQQVTLSCSPISGHRSVSWYQQTPGQGLQFLFEYFSETQRNKGNFPGRFSGRQFSNSRSEMNVSTLELGDSALYLCASSLAEGQYGYTFGSGTRLTVV.

This chain connects TRBV6-1 to TRBJ1-1; D unclear. V shed 1 base and J shed 0 bases, with 9 bases lying between them. Germline CDR1 and CDR2: MNHNS and SASEGT. The CDR3 contains 15 residues. Here the CDR3 reads CASSEGVRLNTEAFF. CDR3 bases: TGTGCCAGCAGTGAAGGGGTCAGGTTGAACACTGAAGCTTTCTTT.

This clone was seen only a few times. The gene calls are TRBV5-6 and TRBJ2-1; TRBD1 matches 9 bases. CDR1 is SGHDT, CDR2 YYEEEE, per germline. The CDR3 covers 15 residues. The V and J ends lost 4 bases and 3 bases, in that order; junction bases with no gene match: 5. The CDR3 protein is CASSTQTGGYNEQFF. The CDR3 bases are TGTGCCAGCAGCACGCAGACAGGGGGCTACAATGAGCAGTTCTTC.

The gene calls are TRBV25-1 and TRBJ2-7; weak D call: TRBD1 (8 bases). The germline V and J ends were trimmed by 6 bases and 2 bases, with 14 bases remaining between them. Germline CDR1 and CDR2: MGHDK and SYGVNS. The CDR3 is made up of 14 amino acids. The CDR3 DNA follows: TGTGCCAGCAGAGACACAGGGGGGGCCTACGAGCAGTACTTC. It yields the protein CASRDTGGAYEQYF.

This clone was observed a single time. This chain joins TRBV3-1 (or the pseudogene TRBV3-2) and TRBJ2-1, with 9 bases matching TRBD2. CDR1 is LGHDT, CDR2 YNNKEL, per germline (reference sequence). CDR3 size: 15 residues. V lost 6 bases to trimming and J lost 7 bases; unmatched junction nucleotides: 10. The CDR3 reads CASRPGTSPLNEQFF. CDR3 DNA sequence: TGTGCCAGCAGACCAGGGACTAGCCCCTTAAATGAGCAGTTCTTC.

The chain couples TRBV6-5 to TRBJ1-5; 7 bases are shared with TRBD1. Germline V gene sequence: CDR1 MNHEY, CDR2 SVGAGI. The CDR3 contains 13 residues. Germline trimming cut 5 bases from V and 4 bases from J; bases unmatched to any gene: 2. The CDR3 DNA reads TGTGCCAGCAGTCCAGGGGGGAATCAGCCCCAGCATTTT. Translated, it gives CASSPGGNQPQHF.

The gene calls are TRBV2 and TRBJ1-2; 7 bases are a match to TRBD1. The V and J ends lost 6 bases and 0 bases, in that order; junction bases with no gene match: 7. The CDR3 is made up of 15 amino acids. From germline, CDR1 is SNHLY and CDR2 FYNNEI. The CDR3 reads CASSGRGQANYGYTF. The CDR3 region has the DNA TGTGCCAGCAGCGGGAGGGGGCAAGCTAACTATGGCTACACCTTC.

The V gene is TRBV2, the J gene TRBJ1-4; 7 bases fit TRBD1. V dropped 5 bases and J dropped 3; count of bases not matched to a gene: 6. The CDR3 totals 15 residues. Germline loops: CDR1 SNHLY, CDR2 FYNNEI. The CDR3 here is CASSPTGTANEKLFF. CDR3 coding DNA: TGTGCCAGCAGTCCCACCGGGACAGCTAATGAAAAACTGTTTTTT.

The rearrangement links TRBV7-3 to TRBJ2-1, with D maybe TRBD2 (7 bases). The CDR3 spans 17 residues. Germline CDR1 reads SGHTA; CDR2 reads FQGTGA. Trimming took 0 bases from V and 5 from J, leaving 17 bases between them. In nucleotides, the CDR3 is TGTGCCAGCAGCTTAACACCTCCGGGGAGGGGGAACAATGAGCAGTTCTTC. Translating gives CASSLTPPGRGNNEQFF.

This clone was recorded once. This chain uses TRBV7-2 with TRBJ2-3; 8 positions match TRBD2. J was trimmed by 4 bases and V by 2 bases; bases with no gene match: 5. Germline assignment: CDR1 SGHTA and CDR2 FQGNSA. The CDR3 length is 15 residues. The CDR3 spells CASSLKSGGPDTQYF. CDR3 DNA: TGTGCCAGCAGCTTAAAGTCGGGAGGGCCAGATACGCAGTATTTT. Based on the CDR3 plus reference TRBV7-2 and TRBJ2-3, the full variable domain is GAGVSQSPSNKVTEKGKDVELRCDPISGHTALYWYRQSLGQGLEFLIYFQGNSAPDKSGLPSDRFSAERTGGSVSTLTIQRTQQEDSAVYLCASSLKSGGPDTQYFGPGTRLTVL.

In regard to this clone: One end of the junction does not line up with germline, which may come from a read error. The CDR3 region has the DNA TGTGCCAGCAGTGAAGCGGGACAGCCCCTCTTC. Protein sequence: CASSEAGQPLF. V is TRBV2 and J is TRBJ2-7; 7 nucleotides agree with TRBD1. The CDR3 spans 11 residues. CDR1 is SNHLY and CDR2 is FYNNEI in the germline V gene.

This chain connects TRBV28 to TRBJ2-7; a possible D gene is TRBD2 (5 bases). Germline CDR1 and CDR2: MDHEN and SYDVKM. The V gene lost 2 bases and the J gene lost 3 bases, with 8 bases spanning the gap. This CDR3 region has 13 residues. CDR3 coding DNA: TGTGCCAGCAGTTTACCAGGAGGCTACGAGCAGTACTTC. Encoded protein: CASSLPGGYEQYF.

This chain joins TRBV11-2 and TRBJ2-1, with TRBD2 identical over 13 bases. CDR3 size: 14 residues. Germline V lookup: CDR1 SGHAT, CDR2 FQNNGV. V lost 5 bases, J lost 8 bases, and 3 bases stayed unmatched. CDR3 protein: CASSRTSGSDEQFF. For the CDR3, the DNA is TGTGCCAGCAGCCGGACTAGCGGGAGTGATGAGCAGTTCTTC.

The chain has TRBV7-9 and TRBJ2-2, with 7 bases lining up with TRBD1. The germline V gene encodes CDR1 SEHNR and CDR2 FQNEAQ (reference sequence). This CDR3 is 17 amino acids long. With V trimmed by 5 bases and J by 0 bases, 9 bases remained unmatched. CDR3 bases: TGTGCCAGCAGCCCCCCCGGGACAGCTACGAACACCGGGGAGCTGTTTTTT. Translated: CASSPPGTATNTGELFF.

In its sample, this clone was seen once. CDR3 in DNA: TGCGCCAGCAGCTTGGCGGGGAGCGGTACTGAAGCTTTCTTT. Translation: CASSLAGSGTEAFF. The chain has TRBV5-1 and TRBJ1-1; D remains ambiguous. This CDR3 contains 14 residues. CDR1 is SGHRS and CDR2 is YFSETQ in the germline V gene. V lost 0 bases and J lost 5, with 11 bases in between.

In this sample, this clone turned up once. The rearrangement links TRBV5-1 to TRBJ2-7; D is possibly TRBD1 (6 bases). Germline CDR1 and CDR2: SGHRS and YFSETQ. The CDR3 spans 14 residues. V lost 0 bases and J lost 2, with 9 bases in between. CDR3 residues: CASSLVWDTYEQYF. CDR3 in DNA: TGCGCCAGCAGCTTGGTGTGGGACACCTACGAGCAGTACTTC.

J is TRBJ2-7 and V is TRBV7-2; 7 bases are a match to TRBD2. This CDR3 spans 14 amino acids. The trim removed 3 bases at V and 7 bases at J, leaving 9 bases unmatched. Germline CDR1 reads SGHTA; CDR2 reads FQGNSA. Written as DNA, the CDR3 is TGTGCCAGCAGCTTTGCAACGGGAGGAGGGGAGCAGTACTTC. It translates to CASSFATGGGEQYF.

This chain connects TRBV7-3 to TRBJ1-1, with TRBD1 as a possible D gene (6 bases). The germline V gene encodes CDR1 SGHTA and CDR2 FQGTGA. The CDR3 has 13 residues. V was cut by 6 bases and J by 0 bases, with 8 bases left in between. In DNA, the CDR3 is TGTGCCAGCAGTCGACAGGTGAACACTGAAGCTTTCTTT. It codes for CASSRQVNTEAFF.

A single count supports this clone. The rearrangement joins TRBV6-1 to TRBJ1-2; 8 bases line up with TRBD1. The V gene end was trimmed by 4 bases and the J gene end by 2 bases; junction bases not matched to a gene: 9. This CDR3 has 16 amino acids. Germline values: CDR1 MNHNS, CDR2 SASEGT. The CDR3 nucleotides read TGTGCCAGCAGTGCCCGGACAGGGACCGTAAACTATGGCTACACCTTC. This encodes CASSARTGTVNYGYTF.

This chain joins TRBV5-1 and TRBJ2-1, with 7 positions matching TRBD1. Germline CDR1 reads SGHRS; CDR2 reads YFSETQ. The CDR3 loop spans 16 amino acids. V was clipped by 4 bases and J by 0 bases; unmatched bases: 7. The CDR3 sequence: CASSLTGARSYNEQFF. CDR3 sequence (DNA): TGCGCCAGCAGCCTTACAGGGGCCCGCTCCTACAATGAGCAGTTCTTC. The variable domain in full, completed from reference TRBV5-1 and TRBJ2-1, reads KAGVTQTPRYLIKTRGQQVTLSCSPISGHRSVSWYQQTPGQGLQFLFEYFSETQRNKGNFPGRFSGRQFSNSRSEMNVSTLELGDSALYLCASSLTGARSYNEQFFGPGTRLTVL.

This clone has only one observation. V gene TRBV5-1 combines with J gene TRBJ1-1, with TRBD1 matching 7 bases. The CDR3 is 15 residues long. Germline V CDR1 and CDR2: SGHRS, YFSETQ. V dropped 4 bases and J dropped 2; count of bases not matched to a gene: 8. This chain's CDR3 is CASSPLTGLNTEAFF. The CDR3 DNA reads as TGCGCCAGCAGCCCTTTGACAGGGCTTAACACTGAAGCTTTCTTT.

The chain recombines TRBV5-1 with TRBJ1-1; maybe TRBD1 (6 bases). Germline loops: CDR1 SGHRS, CDR2 YFSETQ. This CDR3 region has 14 residues. Trimming left V 2 bases short and J 3 bases short, with 11 bases between. Here the CDR3 reads CASSLGGDYTEAFF. The CDR3 DNA reads as TGCGCCAGCAGCTTAGGGGGGGACTACACTGAAGCTTTCTTT. The complete variable domain, with remaining parts taken from reference TRBV5-1 and TRBJ1-1, reads KAGVTQTPRYLIKTRGQQVTLSCSPISGHRSVSWYQQTPGQGLQFLFEYFSETQRNKGNFPGRFSGRQFSNSRSEMNVSTLELGDSALYLCASSLGGDYTEAFFGQGTRLTVV.

The chain employs TRBV28 and TRBJ2-5, with D hard to call. Trimming shortened V by 6 bases and J by 0 bases, and 11 bases separated the two germline ends. This CDR3 has 14 amino acids. Germline CDR1 is MDHEN and CDR2 is SYDVKM. CDR3 loop: CASSPSVDQETQYF. For the CDR3, the DNA is TGTGCCAGCAGCCCCAGTGTTGACCAAGAGACCCAGTACTTC.

This clone has only one observation. The rearrangement links TRBV7-9 to TRBJ2-7; 7 nucleotides line up with TRBD2. Per germline, CDR1 SEHNR and CDR2 FQNEAQ (reference sequence). V shed 1 base, J shed 7 bases, and the junction held 1 base outside the gene matches. The CDR3 consists of 12 residues. The chain's CDR3 is CASSLERGEQYF. The CDR3 DNA reads as TGTGCCAGCAGCTTAGAGCGGGGAGAGCAGTACTTC.

This clone showed up just once. The gene calls are TRBV7-3 and TRBJ1-1, with a tentative D call TRBD1 (6 bases). The germline V and J ends were trimmed by 1 base and 3 bases, with 15 bases remaining between them. The CDR3 contains 16 residues. Germline V gene sequence: CDR1 SGHTA, CDR2 FQGTGA. The CDR3 DNA sequence: TGTGCCAGCAGCTTAAGTGGGGGCTCGGCGGACACTGAAGCTTTCTTT. Translated, it gives CASSLSGGSADTEAFF.

The chain recombines TRBV6-5 with TRBJ2-1; 9 bases line up with TRBD1. The ends lost 7 bases at V and 5 bases at J; junction bases unmatched: 9. Germline values: CDR1 MNHEY, CDR2 SVGAGI. The CDR3 length is 15 residues. CDR3 DNA sequence: TGTGCCAGCAAACAACAGGGGGCCCCCGACAATGAGCAGTTCTTC. Protein product: CASKQQGAPDNEQFF.

The rearrangement joins TRBV5-1 to TRBJ1-4, with TRBD1 matching 7 bases. This CDR3 comprises 15 residues. Germline V lookup: CDR1 SGHRS, CDR2 YFSETQ. V dropped 4 bases and J dropped 6; count of bases not matched to a gene: 9. CDR3 bases: TGCGCCAGCAGCCCCAGTTTAGGGGGCGATGAAAAACTGTTTTTT. It encodes CASSPSLGGDEKLFF.